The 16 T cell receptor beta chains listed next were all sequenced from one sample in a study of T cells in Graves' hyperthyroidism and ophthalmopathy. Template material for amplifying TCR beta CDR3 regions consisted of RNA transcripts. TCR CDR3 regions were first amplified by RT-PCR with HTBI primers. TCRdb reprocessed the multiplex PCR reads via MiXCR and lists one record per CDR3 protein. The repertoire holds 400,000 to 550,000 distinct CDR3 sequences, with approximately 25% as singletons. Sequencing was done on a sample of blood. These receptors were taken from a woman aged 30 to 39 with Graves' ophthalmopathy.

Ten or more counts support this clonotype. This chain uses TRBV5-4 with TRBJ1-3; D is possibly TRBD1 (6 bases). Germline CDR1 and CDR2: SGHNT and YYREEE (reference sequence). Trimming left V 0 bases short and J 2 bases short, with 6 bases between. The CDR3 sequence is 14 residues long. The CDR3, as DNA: TGTGCCAGCAGCTTGGACAGGGCTGGAAACACCATATATTTT. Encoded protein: CASSLDRAGNTIYF.

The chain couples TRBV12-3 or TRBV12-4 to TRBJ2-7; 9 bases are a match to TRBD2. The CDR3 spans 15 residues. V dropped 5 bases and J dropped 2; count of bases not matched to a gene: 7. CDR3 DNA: TGTGCCAGCAGTCCCAGCGGGGGGTTTACCTACGAGCAGTACTTC. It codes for CASSPSGGFTYEQYF.

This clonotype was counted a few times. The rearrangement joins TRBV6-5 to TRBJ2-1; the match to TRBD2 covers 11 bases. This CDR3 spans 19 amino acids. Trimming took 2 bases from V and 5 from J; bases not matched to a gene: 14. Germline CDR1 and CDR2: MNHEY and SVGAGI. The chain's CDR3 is CASSYVTRPSGGINNEQFF. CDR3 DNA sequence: TGTGCCAGCAGTTACGTAACTCGACCTAGCGGGGGGATTAACAATGAGCAGTTCTTC.

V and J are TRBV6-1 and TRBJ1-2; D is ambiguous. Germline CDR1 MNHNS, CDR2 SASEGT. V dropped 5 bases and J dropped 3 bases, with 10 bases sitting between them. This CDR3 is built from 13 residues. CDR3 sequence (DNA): TGTGCCAGCAGTCCGGAGTCCGACTATGGCTACACCTTC. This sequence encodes CASSPESDYGYTF.

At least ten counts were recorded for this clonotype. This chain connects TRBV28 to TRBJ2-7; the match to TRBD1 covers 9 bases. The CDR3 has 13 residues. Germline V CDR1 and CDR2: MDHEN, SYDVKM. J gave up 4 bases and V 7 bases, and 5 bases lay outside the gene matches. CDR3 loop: CASKGQGRYEQYF. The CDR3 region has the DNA TGTGCCAGCAAAGGACAGGGGAGGTACGAGCAGTACTTC.

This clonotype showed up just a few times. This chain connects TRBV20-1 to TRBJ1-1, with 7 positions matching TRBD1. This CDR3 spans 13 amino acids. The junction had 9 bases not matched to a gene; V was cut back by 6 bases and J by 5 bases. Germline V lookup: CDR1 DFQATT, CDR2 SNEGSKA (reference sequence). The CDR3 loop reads CSASGGGQTEAFF. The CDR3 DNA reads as TGCAGTGCCTCAGGGGGGGGGCAGACTGAAGCTTTCTTT.

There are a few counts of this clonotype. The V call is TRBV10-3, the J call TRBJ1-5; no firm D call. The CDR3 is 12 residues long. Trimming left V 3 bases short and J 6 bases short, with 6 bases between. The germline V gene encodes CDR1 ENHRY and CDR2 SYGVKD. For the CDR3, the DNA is TGTGCCATCAGTGAAGATACTCAGCCCCAGCATTTT. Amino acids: CAISEDTQPQHF.

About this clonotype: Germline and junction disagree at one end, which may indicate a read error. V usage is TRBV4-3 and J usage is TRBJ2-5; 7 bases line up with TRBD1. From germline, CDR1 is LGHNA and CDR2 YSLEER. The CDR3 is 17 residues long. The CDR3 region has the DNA TGCGCCAGTAGCCAAGATGTTGCTGGGGGACAGCTAGAGACCCAGTACTTC. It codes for CASSQDVAGGQLETQYF.

The CDR3 DNA reads as TGCAGTGCTAGACCGGACAGGGGCCATGGCTACACCTTC. It translates to CSARPDRGHGYTF. This chain links TRBV20-1 with TRBJ1-2; 9 nucleotides match TRBD1. CDR1 and CDR2 (germline): DFQATT, SNEGSKA (reference sequence). This CDR3 has 13 residues. V was pared by 2 bases and J by 6 bases, with 4 bases of the junction left unmatched.

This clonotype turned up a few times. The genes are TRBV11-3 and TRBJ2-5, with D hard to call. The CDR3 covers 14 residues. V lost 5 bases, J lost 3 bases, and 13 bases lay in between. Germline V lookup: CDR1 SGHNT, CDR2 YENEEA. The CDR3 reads CASSLAPHKETQYF. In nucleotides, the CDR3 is TGTGCCAGCAGCCTGGCCCCTCACAAAGAGACCCAGTACTTC.

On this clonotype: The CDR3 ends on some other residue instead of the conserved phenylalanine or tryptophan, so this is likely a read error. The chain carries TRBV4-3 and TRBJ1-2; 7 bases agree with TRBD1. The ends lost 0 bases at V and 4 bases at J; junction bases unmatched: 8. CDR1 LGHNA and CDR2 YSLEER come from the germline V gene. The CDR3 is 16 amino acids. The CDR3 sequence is CASSQDAGTDSYGYTL. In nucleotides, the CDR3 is TGCGCCAGCAGCCAAGATGCGGGGACAGATAGCTATGGCTACACCCTC.

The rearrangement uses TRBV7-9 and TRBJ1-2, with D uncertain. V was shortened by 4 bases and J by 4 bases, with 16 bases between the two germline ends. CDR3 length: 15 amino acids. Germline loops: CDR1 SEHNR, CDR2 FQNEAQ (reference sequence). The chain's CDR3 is CASSSTPTSVYGYTF. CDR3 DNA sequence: TGTGCCAGCAGCTCGACACCAACATCTGTCTATGGCTACACCTTC.

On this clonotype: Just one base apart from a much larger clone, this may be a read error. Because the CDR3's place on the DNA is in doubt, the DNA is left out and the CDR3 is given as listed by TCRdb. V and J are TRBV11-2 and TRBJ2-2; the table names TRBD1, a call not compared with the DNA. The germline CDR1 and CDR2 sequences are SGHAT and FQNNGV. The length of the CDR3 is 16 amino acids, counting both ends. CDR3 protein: CASSLVGGGITGELLF.

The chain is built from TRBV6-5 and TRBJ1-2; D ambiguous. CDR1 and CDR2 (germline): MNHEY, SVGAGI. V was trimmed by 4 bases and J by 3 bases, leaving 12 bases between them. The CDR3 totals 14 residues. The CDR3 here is CASSFSYGDYGYTF. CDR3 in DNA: TGTGCCAGCAGTTTCTCGTACGGGGACTATGGCTACACCTTC.

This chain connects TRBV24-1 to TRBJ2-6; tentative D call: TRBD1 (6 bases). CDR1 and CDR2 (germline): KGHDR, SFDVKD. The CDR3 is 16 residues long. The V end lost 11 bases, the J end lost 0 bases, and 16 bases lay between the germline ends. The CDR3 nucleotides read TGTGCCATTGCAGGGGTCCACATCTCTGGGGCCAACGTCCTGACTTTC. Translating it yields CAIAGVHISGANVLTF.

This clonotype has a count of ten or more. As DNA, the CDR3 is TGTGCCAGCAGTGAAACCCTCGACAGCCGGAGCACTGAAGCTTTCTTT. The encoded protein is CASSETLDSRSTEAFF. The rearrangement joins TRBV2 to TRBJ1-1; D is perhaps TRBD1 (5 bases). This CDR3 has 16 residues. Trimming took 2 bases from V and 4 from J, leaving 17 bases between them. Germline CDR1 reads SNHLY; CDR2 reads FYNNEI.